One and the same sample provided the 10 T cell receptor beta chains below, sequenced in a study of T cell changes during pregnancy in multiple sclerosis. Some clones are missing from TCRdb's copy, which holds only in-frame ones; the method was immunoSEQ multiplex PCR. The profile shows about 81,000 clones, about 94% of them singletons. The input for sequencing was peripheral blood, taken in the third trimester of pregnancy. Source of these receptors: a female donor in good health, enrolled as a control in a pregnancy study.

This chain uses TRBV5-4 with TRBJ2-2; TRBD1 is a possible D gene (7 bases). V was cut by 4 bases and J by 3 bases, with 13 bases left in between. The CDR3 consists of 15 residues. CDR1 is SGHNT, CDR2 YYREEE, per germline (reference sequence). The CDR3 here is CASSPTGEDTGELFF. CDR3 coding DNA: TGTGCCAGCAGCCCCACAGGGGAGGACACCGGGGAGCTGTTTTTT. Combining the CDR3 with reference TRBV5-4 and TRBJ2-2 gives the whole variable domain ETGVTQSPTHLIKTRGQQVTLRCSSQSGHNTVSWYQQALGQGPQFIFQYYREEENGRGNFPPRFSGLQFPNYSSELNVNALELDDSALYLCASSPTGEDTGELFFGEGSRLTVL.

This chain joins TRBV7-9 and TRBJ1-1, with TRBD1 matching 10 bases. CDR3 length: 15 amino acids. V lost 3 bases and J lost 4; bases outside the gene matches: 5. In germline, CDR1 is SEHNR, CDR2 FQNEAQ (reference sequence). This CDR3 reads CASSLTGGAGTEAFF. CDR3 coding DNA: TGTGCCAGCAGCTTGACAGGGGGCGCGGGCACTGAAGCTTTCTTT.

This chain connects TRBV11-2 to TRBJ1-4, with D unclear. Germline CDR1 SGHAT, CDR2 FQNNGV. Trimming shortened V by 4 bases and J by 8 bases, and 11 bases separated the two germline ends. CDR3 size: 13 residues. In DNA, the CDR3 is TGTGCCAGCAGCTCCCGCGGGTGGGAAAAACTGTTTTTT. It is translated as CASSSRGWEKLFF.

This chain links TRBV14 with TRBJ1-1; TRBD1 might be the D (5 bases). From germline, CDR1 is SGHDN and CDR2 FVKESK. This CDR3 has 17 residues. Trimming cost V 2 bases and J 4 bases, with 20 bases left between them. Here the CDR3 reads CASSQTSLRRGGTEAFF. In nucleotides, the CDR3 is TGTGCCAGCAGCCAAACCAGCTTGCGGCGGGGGGGCACTGAAGCTTTCTTT.

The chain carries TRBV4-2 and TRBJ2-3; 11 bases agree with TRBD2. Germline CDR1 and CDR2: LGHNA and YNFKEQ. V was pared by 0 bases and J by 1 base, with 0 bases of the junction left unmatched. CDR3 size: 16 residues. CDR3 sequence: CASSQELAGGTDTQYF. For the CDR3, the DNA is TGTGCCAGCAGCCAAGAACTAGCGGGAGGCACAGATACGCAGTATTTT.

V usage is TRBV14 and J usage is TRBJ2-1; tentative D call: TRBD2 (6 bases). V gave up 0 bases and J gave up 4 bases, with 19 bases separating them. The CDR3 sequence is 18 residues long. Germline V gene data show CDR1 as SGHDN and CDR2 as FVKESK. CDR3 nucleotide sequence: TGTGCCAGCAGCCAAGAGAGGTTCTTTAGCGGACCGTACAATGAGCAGTTCTTC. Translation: CASSQERFFSGPYNEQFF.

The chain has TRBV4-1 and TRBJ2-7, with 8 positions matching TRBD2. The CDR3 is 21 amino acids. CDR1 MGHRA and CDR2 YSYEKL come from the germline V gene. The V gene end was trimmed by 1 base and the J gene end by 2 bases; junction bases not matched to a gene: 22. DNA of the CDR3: TGCGCCAGCAGCCAAGGACCCCCAGGGGCTAGCGGGCTTGAGCCTCCCTACGAGCAGTACTTC. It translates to CASSQGPPGASGLEPPYEQYF.

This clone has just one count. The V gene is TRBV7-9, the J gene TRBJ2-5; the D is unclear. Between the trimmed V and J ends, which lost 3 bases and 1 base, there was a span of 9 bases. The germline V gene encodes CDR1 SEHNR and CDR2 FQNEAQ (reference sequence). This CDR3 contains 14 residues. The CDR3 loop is CASSFEIIQETQYF. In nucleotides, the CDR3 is TGTGCCAGCAGCTTCGAGATTATCCAAGAGACCCAGTACTTC.

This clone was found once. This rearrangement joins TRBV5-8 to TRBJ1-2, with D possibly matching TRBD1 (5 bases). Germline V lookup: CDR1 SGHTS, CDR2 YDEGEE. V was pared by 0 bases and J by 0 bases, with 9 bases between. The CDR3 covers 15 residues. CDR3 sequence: CASSLEAGPNYGYTF. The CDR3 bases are TGTGCCAGCAGCTTGGAAGCAGGGCCTAACTATGGCTACACCTTC.

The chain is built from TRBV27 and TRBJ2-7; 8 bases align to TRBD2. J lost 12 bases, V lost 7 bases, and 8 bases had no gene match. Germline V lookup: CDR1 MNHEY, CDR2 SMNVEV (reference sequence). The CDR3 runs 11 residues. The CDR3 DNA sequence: TGTGCCAGCATCCGGGGACTAGAGGTGTACTTC. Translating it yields CASIRGLEVYF.